This T cell receptor (beta chain) derives from a study of T cell repertoires in cytomegalovirus infection. Study overall: Public TCR beta signatures marked donors with CMV infection and the matching HLA.

TCRdb reanalysed the reads using MiXCR and keeps one entry per CDR3 protein. The sample has hundreds of thousands of distinct CDR3 sequences, roughly a quarter seen once. The sequenced sample was CD8+ T cells from PBMCs. This clonotype was sampled from a human donor in good health (CMV status not recorded). Some clones in this sample may be carry-over from other donors' samples.

The CDR3 loop is CSVEAGTSYEQYF. DNA for the CDR3: TGCAGCGTTGAAGCGGGGACCTCCTACGAGCAGTACTTC. The chain links TRBV29-1 to TRBJ2-7, with D perhaps being TRBD1 or TRBD2 (5 bases each). Looked up from germline, CDR1 is SQVTM and CDR2 is ANQGSEA. Trimming removed 1 base from V and 0 bases from J, with 7 bases in between. This CDR3 has 13 residues.